The 27 T cell receptor beta chains listed next were all sequenced from one sample in a study of human T cells and chemical hapten exposure. Time point: patch test 1, 2 weeks after DPC sensitization. Treatment of the sample: therapeutic diphenylcyclopropenone sensitization with weekly scalp DPC. One entry per CDR3 protein results from TCRdb running MiXCR on the RACE reads. Found here are around 74,000 distinct CDR3 sequences, about 32% of them singletons; the top ten hold 8.9%. The sample in question was whole blood, obtained in connection with sensitization to the hapten diphenylcyclopropenone (DPC). The receptors originated from a man in his forties with alopecia areata. Some clones in this sample may be carry-over from other donors' samples.

V gene TRBV12-2 combines with J gene TRBJ2-7; the DNA was not compared with TRBD2, the D call given in the table. TRBV12-2 is a listed pseudogene. This CDR3 spans 18 amino acids. The CDR3 nucleotides read TGTGCAAGTCGCTTAGCGACCCCACTAGCGGTAAGCTCCTACGAGCAGTACTTC. Amino acids: CASRLATPLAVSSYEQYF.

The gene calls are TRBV6-1 and TRBJ1-5; maybe TRBD1 (5 bases). CDR1 and CDR2 (germline): MNHNS, SASEGT. Trimming cost V 3 bases and J 5 bases, with 8 bases left between them. This CDR3 is 13 amino acids long. The DNA for the CDR3 is TGTGCCAGCAGTGATAGACAGTATCAGCCCCAGCATTTT. It is translated as CASSDRQYQPQHF.

This clonotype was seen only a few times. The chain links TRBV19 to TRBJ2-1; 10 bases fit TRBD2. The germline V gene encodes CDR1 LNHDA and CDR2 SQIVND (reference sequence). Unmatched junction bases numbered 13, after V lost 2 bases and J lost 9 bases. This CDR3 spans 17 amino acids. As DNA, the CDR3 is TGTGCCAGTAGTATAACCCCCTCGTTGCTAGCGGGAGTTGAGCAGTTCTTC. Amino acids: CASSITPSLLAGVEQFF.

The chain carries TRBV4-1 and TRBJ2-7; 14 nucleotides match TRBD2. Germline trimming cut 1 base from V and 4 bases from J; bases unmatched to any gene: 0. The CDR3 sequence is 15 residues long. Looked up from germline, CDR1 is MGHRA and CDR2 is YSYEKL. The CDR3 protein is CASSQGLAGGYEQYF. DNA for the CDR3: TGCGCCAGCAGCCAAGGACTAGCGGGGGGGTACGAGCAGTACTTC.

The rearrangement joins TRBV7-9 to TRBJ1-1; D gene ambiguous. Germline V gene data show CDR1 as SEHNR and CDR2 as FQNEAQ (reference sequence). Trimming removed 2 bases at V and 12 bases at J, with 13 bases between. This CDR3 contains 12 residues. CDR3 coding DNA: TGTGCCAGCAGCTTACGTGGGTCCGAAACTTTCTTT. This codes for CASSLRGSETFF.

The rearrangement uses TRBV13 and TRBJ2-5; either TRBD1 or TRBD2 may fit D (6 bases each). Trimming took off 0 bases at V and 4 bases at J, with 15 bases between the two ends. The CDR3 runs 16 residues. CDR1 and CDR2 from the germline V gene are PRHDT and FYEKMQ (reference sequence). CDR3 DNA sequence: TGTGCCAGCAGCTTAGGCCTGAGCGGAGGGGGAGAGACCCAGTACTTC. This sequence encodes CASSLGLSGGGETQYF.

The chain couples TRBV5-1 to TRBJ2-1; D is uncertain. Germline CDR1 is SGHRS and CDR2 is YFSETQ. V was shortened by 6 bases and J by 8 bases, with 21 bases between the two germline ends. CDR3 length equals 15 residues. The CDR3 sequence: CASTRGTGSYDEQFF. In DNA, the CDR3 is TGCGCCAGCACCCGAGGTACCGGGTCGTACGATGAGCAGTTCTTC.

This clonotype showed up just a few times. This chain uses TRBV12-3 or TRBV12-4 with TRBJ2-7; TRBD2 might be the D (6 bases). This CDR3 region has 15 residues. V lost 3 bases to trimming and J lost 1 base, with 13 bases between them. The CDR3 region is CASSFSGPGSYEQYF. For the CDR3, the DNA is TGTGCCAGCAGTTTTAGCGGACCGGGGTCCTACGAGCAGTACTTC.

The V and J genes are TRBV12-3 or TRBV12-4 and TRBJ1-5; 10 positions agree with TRBD1. V was pared by 6 bases and J by 4 bases, with 6 bases of the junction left unmatched. CDR3 size: 15 residues. The CDR3, as DNA: TGTGCCAGCAGACAAGGGACAGGGGCTAATCAGCCCCAGCATTTT. Protein: CASRQGTGANQPQHF.

In nucleotides, the CDR3 is TGCAGTGCTAGAGGGTCTAGCGGACCCTACGAGCAGTACTTC. Protein: CSARGSSGPYEQYF. The rearrangement links TRBV20-1 to TRBJ2-7; 7 bases are a match to TRBD2. J gave up 2 bases and V 1 base, and 5 bases lay outside the gene matches. There are 14 residues in the CDR3. Germline-derived CDR1 and CDR2 are DFQATT and SNEGSKA (reference sequence).

The chain carries TRBV27 and TRBJ2-3; 10 bases are shared with TRBD2. The CDR3 length is 15 residues. The germline V gene encodes CDR1 MNHEY and CDR2 SMNVEV (reference sequence). V was pared by 3 bases and J by 2 bases, with 2 bases of the junction left unmatched. The CDR3 here is CASSFGLAATDTQYF. The CDR3 DNA is TGTGCCAGCAGTTTCGGACTAGCGGCCACAGATACGCAGTATTTT.

This chain links TRBV28 with TRBJ1-6, with 7 positions matching TRBD1. The CDR3 is 14 residues long. Germline V lookup: CDR1 MDHEN, CDR2 SYDVKM. With 3 bases clipped from V and 9 bases from J, the junction kept 5 bases outside the gene matches. The CDR3 protein is CASSFPRGGSPLHF. CDR3 nucleotide sequence: TGTGCCAGCAGTTTTCCCAGGGGGGGTTCACCCCTCCACTTT.

This clonotype has just a few counts. The genes are TRBV12-3 or TRBV12-4 and TRBJ1-5; TRBD1 aligns across 8 bases. The CDR3 is made up of 15 amino acids. The V segment lost 5 bases and the J segment 5 bases; nucleotides outside the gene matches: 8. CDR3 DNA sequence: TGTGCCAGCAGTCCTCTAGGCAGGGGGCATCAGCCCCAGCATTTT. This encodes CASSPLGRGHQPQHF.

A few counts support this clonotype. The CDR3 sequence is CASSLGGVNTEAFF. For the CDR3, the DNA is TGTGCCAGCAGCTTAGGGGGTGTGAACACTGAAGCTTTCTTT. V is TRBV7-9 and J is TRBJ1-1; D ambiguous. The CDR3 has 14 residues. V lost 1 base, J lost 0 bases, and 6 bases lay in between. Germline V gives CDR1 SEHNR, CDR2 FQNEAQ (reference sequence).

J is TRBJ2-7 and V is TRBV5-5; possibly TRBD1 for D (6 bases). The germline V gene encodes CDR1 SGHKS and CDR2 YYEKEE (reference sequence). Trimming stripped 9 bases from V and 2 bases from J, with 18 bases between. This CDR3 region has 14 residues. The CDR3 spells CATTRDIQTYEQYF. The CDR3 coding sequence is TGTGCCACGACCCGGGACATTCAGACCTACGAGCAGTACTTC.

This clonotype was seen a handful of times. This chain joins TRBV5-1 and TRBJ2-3; D gene ambiguous. The CDR3 contains 15 residues. Germline lookup yields CDR1 SGHRS and CDR2 YFSETQ. Trimming shortened V by 0 bases and J by 6 bases, and 14 bases separated the two germline ends. The DNA for the CDR3 is TGCGCCAGCAGCTTGGCGGCTGCCGTCGCCGATACGCAGTATTTT. This codes for CASSLAAAVADTQYF.

This clonotype has a handful of counts. The rearrangement uses TRBV28 and TRBJ2-3; D perhaps matches TRBD1 (5 bases). V was cut by 3 bases and J by 6 bases, with 10 bases left in between. CDR3 length: 13 amino acids. Germline V gene lookup returns CDR1 MDHEN and CDR2 SYDVKM. In DNA, the CDR3 is TGTGCCAGCAGTTTGGGGCGCGAGGATACGCAGTATTTT. Translated, it gives CASSLGREDTQYF.

This clonotype was counted between two and nine times. The chain couples TRBV6-5 to TRBJ2-2; D not resolved. Germline CDR1 is MNHEY and CDR2 is SVGAGI. The CDR3 has 14 residues. V was pared by 2 bases and J by 3 bases, with 7 bases between. CDR3 nucleotides: TGTGCCAGCAGTTACGATCCAGACACCGGGGAGCTGTTTTTT. This codes for CASSYDPDTGELFF.

This clonotype was recorded only once. The genes are TRBV9 and TRBJ2-3; 10 bases are shared with TRBD2. Germline V lookup: CDR1 SGDLS, CDR2 YYNGEE. The V gene end was trimmed by 6 bases and the J gene end by 0 bases; junction bases not matched to a gene: 4. The CDR3 loop spans 15 amino acids. The CDR3 sequence is CASTSGGVSTDTQYF. CDR3 nucleotide sequence: TGTGCCAGCACCAGCGGGGGGGTCAGCACAGATACGCAGTATTTT.

The rearrangement links TRBV29-1 to TRBJ2-5, with 9 bases lining up with TRBD2. Germline assignment: CDR1 SQVTM and CDR2 ANQGSEA. The trim removed 4 bases at V and 9 bases at J, leaving 6 bases unmatched. This CDR3 spans 12 amino acids. The CDR3 here is CSVGAGGWSQYF. The CDR3 bases are TGCAGCGTTGGAGCGGGGGGCTGGTCCCAGTACTTC.

The rearrangement uses TRBV28 and TRBJ2-5; 8 nucleotides align to TRBD1. The trim removed 6 bases at V and 0 bases at J, leaving 6 bases unmatched. In germline, CDR1 is MDHEN, CDR2 SYDVKM. This CDR3 is 15 amino acids long. The CDR3 reads CASSSTGAYQETQYF. CDR3 sequence (DNA): TGTGCCAGCAGCTCGACAGGGGCGTACCAAGAGACCCAGTACTTC. The variable domain in full, completed from reference TRBV28 and TRBJ2-5, reads DVKVTQSSRYLVKRTGEKVFLECVQDMDHENMFWYRQDPGLGLRLIYFSYDVKMKEKGDIPEGYSVSREKKERFSLILESASTNQTSMYLCASSSTGAYQETQYFGPGTRLLVL.

The gene calls are TRBV29-1 and TRBJ2-1; D gene ambiguous. The V end lost 5 bases, the J end lost 2 bases, and 10 bases lay between the germline ends. Germline V lookup: CDR1 SQVTM, CDR2 ANQGSEA. The CDR3 has 13 residues. CDR3 DNA sequence: TGCAGCGTTAGGGATCGGGCCTACAATGAGCAGTTCTTC. Amino acid sequence: CSVRDRAYNEQFF.

There are a few counts of this clonotype. V usage is TRBV7-9 and J usage is TRBJ2-7, with a tentative D call TRBD1 (6 bases). This CDR3 has 14 amino acids. V lost 5 bases and J lost 2, with 13 bases in between. Germline-derived CDR1 and CDR2 are SEHNR and FQNEAQ (reference sequence). This chain's CDR3 is CASSPPRTAYEQYF. CDR3 nucleotide sequence: TGTGCCAGCAGCCCTCCTCGGACAGCCTACGAGCAGTACTTC.

This clonotype is a singleton in its sample. This chain connects TRBV15 to TRBJ2-4, with a weak D call TRBD1 (6 bases). Germline V gene sequence: CDR1 LNHNV, CDR2 YYDKDF (reference sequence). The CDR3 is 14 residues long. V was clipped by 6 bases and J by 5 bases, with 14 bases between them. The CDR3 protein is CATSERNRENIQYF. DNA of the CDR3: TGTGCCACCAGTGAAAGGAACAGGGAAAACATTCAGTACTTC.

CDR3 DNA: TGTGCCAGCAGCTTGGGTGGAAGCGGGGTCAATGAGCAGTTCTTC. Translated, it gives CASSLGGSGVNEQFF. V is TRBV7-6 and J is TRBJ2-1, with 7 bases matching TRBD2. The CDR3 contains 15 residues. V lost 3 bases and J lost 6; bases outside the gene matches: 8. Germline values: CDR1 SGHVS, CDR2 FNYEAQ.

The gene calls are TRBV20-1 and TRBJ2-5; D remains unclear. Trimming took 3 bases from V and 7 from J, leaving 12 bases between them. Germline V CDR1 and CDR2: DFQATT, SNEGSKA (reference sequence). The length of the CDR3 is 12 residues. The CDR3 here is CSARIDLGTQYF. CDR3 sequence (DNA): TGCAGTGCTAGGATTGACCTTGGGACCCAGTACTTC.

The chain carries TRBV27 and TRBJ1-5; D gene ambiguous. The CDR3 extends over 14 amino acids. The V end was cut by 0 bases, the J end by 7 bases, with 10 bases between. Germline CDR1 MNHEY, CDR2 SMNVEV (reference sequence). The CDR3 bases are TGTGCCAGCAGTTTATCAGGGTATGGACAGCCCCAGCATTTT. Translating it yields CASSLSGYGQPQHF.